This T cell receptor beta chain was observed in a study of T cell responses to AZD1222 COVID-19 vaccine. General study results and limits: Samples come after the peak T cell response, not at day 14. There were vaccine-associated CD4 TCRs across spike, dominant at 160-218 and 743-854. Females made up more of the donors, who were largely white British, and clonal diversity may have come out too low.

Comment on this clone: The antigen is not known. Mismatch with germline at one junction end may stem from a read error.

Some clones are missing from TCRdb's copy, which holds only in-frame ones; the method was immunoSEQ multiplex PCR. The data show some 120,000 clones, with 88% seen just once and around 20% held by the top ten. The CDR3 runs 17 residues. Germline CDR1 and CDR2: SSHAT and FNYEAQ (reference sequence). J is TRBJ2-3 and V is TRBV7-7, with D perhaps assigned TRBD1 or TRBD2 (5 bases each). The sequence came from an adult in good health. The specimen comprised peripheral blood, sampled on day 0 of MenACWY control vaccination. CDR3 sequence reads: CASSLAWGGPLRDTQYF. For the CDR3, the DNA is TGTGCTAGCAGCTTAGCGTGGGGCGGGCCCCTTCGGGATACGCAGTATTTT.